This note documents a single T cell receptor beta chain sequence. V lost 4 bases and J 0 bases, leaving 13 bases between the germline ends. The CDR3 length is 16 residues. Looked up from germline, CDR1 is SGHTA and CDR2 is FQGNSA. These data are taken from a study of T cell responses to AZD1222 COVID-19 vaccine. Profiling relied on immunoSEQ multiplex PCR, and the TCRdb table lists in-frame clones only, not all of them. The data hold 150,000 to 250,000 clones, with roughly 92% observed a single time. This sample comprised peripheral blood, obtained 28 days after the second AZD1222 dose. The V call is TRBV7-2, the J call TRBJ2-4, with a possible D match to TRBD2 (7 bases). The source of this sequence is an adult who received the AZD1222 COVID-19 vaccine. The CDR3 loop reads CASSSAGGLAKNIQYF. The CDR3 DNA sequence: TGTGCCAGCAGCTCCGCCGGGGGGCTAGCCAAAAACATTCAGTACTTC.